Listed here are 21 T cell receptor beta chains from one sample, sequenced in a study of siplizumab effects on memory and regulatory T cells. The data were produced by immunoSEQ multiplex PCR, yet TCRdb's version contains in-frame clones alone and is incomplete. Here the sample spans some 110,000 clones, over 90% being singletons. The sequenced sample consisted of Tregs sorted from blood. Receptors originate from a human donor in good health.

The chain joins TRBV13 to TRBJ2-3; 7 bases fit TRBD2. With 3 bases clipped from V and 4 bases from J, the junction kept 7 bases outside the gene matches. The CDR3 consists of 15 residues. Germline CDR1 is PRHDT and CDR2 is FYEKMQ (reference sequence). The CDR3 DNA reads as TGTGCCAGCAGCTTTGGCGGGAGCTCCGCAGATACGCAGTATTTT. Protein sequence: CASSFGGSSADTQYF.

This clone has only a few counts. This chain links TRBV6-1 with TRBJ2-2, with D hard to call. The CDR3 length is 13 residues. V was clipped by 5 bases and J by 5 bases, with 9 bases between them. Germline loops: CDR1 MNHNS, CDR2 SASEGT. The CDR3 sequence: CASSLTETGELFF. The DNA of the CDR3 is TGTGCCAGCAGTCTCACAGAGACCGGGGAGCTGTTTTTT.

The V and J genes are TRBV11-2 and TRBJ2-7; 12 nucleotides match TRBD2. V lost 5 bases, J lost 2 bases, and 4 bases stayed unmatched. The CDR3 has 15 amino acids. Germline assignment: CDR1 SGHAT and CDR2 FQNNGV. In DNA form, the CDR3 reads TGTGCCAGCAGCGTCCCTAGCGGGAGGGCCTACGAGCAGTACTTC. This sequence encodes CASSVPSGRAYEQYF.

In regard to this clone: A read error is possible here, since a much larger clone lies one base away. The same CDR3 arises from other DNA sequences in this sample as well. V gene TRBV4-1 combines with J gene TRBJ2-4; 11 positions agree with TRBD2. This CDR3 is built from 18 residues. CDR1 and CDR2 from the germline V gene are MGHRA and YSYEKL. As DNA, the CDR3 is TGCGCCAGCAGCCCAAGGGACCTACTAGCGGGGGAGAAAAACATTCAGTATTTC. This translates into CASSPRDLLAGEKNIQYF.

This rearrangement joins TRBV30 to TRBJ2-3; TRBD2 matches 11 bases. J gave up 2 bases and V 7 bases, and 11 bases lay outside the gene matches. The CDR3 consists of 16 residues. CDR1 GTSNPN and CDR2 SVGIG come from the germline V gene (reference sequence). This CDR3 reads CALTSGRDPYTDTQYF. CDR3 nucleotide sequence: TGTGCCTTAACTAGCGGGAGAGACCCCTACACAGATACGCAGTATTTT.

The J gene is TRBJ1-2, the V gene TRBV6-1; TRBD1 matches 11 bases. Germline trimming cut 6 bases from V and 6 bases from J; bases unmatched to any gene: 6. This CDR3 has 14 residues. Germline V gene sequence: CDR1 MNHNS, CDR2 SASEGT. This chain's CDR3 is CASRWTGGEDGYTF. The CDR3 nucleotides read TGTGCCAGCAGATGGACAGGGGGCGAGGATGGCTACACCTTC.

The sample holds one count of this clone. The chain uses TRBV5-1 and TRBJ2-1; 9 bases line up with TRBD2. This CDR3 is 13 amino acids long. V shed 7 bases, J shed 6 bases, and the junction held 5 bases outside the gene matches. Germline CDR1 and CDR2: SGHRS and YFSETQ. For the CDR3, the DNA is TGCGCCAGCTCCGGGACTAGCCTCAATGAGCAGTTCTTC. This sequence encodes CASSGTSLNEQFF.

The CDR3 spells CASRRTGGTGELFF. The CDR3 DNA reads TGTGCCAGCAGACGAACAGGGGGCACCGGGGAGCTGTTTTTT. The gene calls are TRBV27 and TRBJ2-2; 8 nucleotides align to TRBD1. The CDR3 loop spans 14 amino acids. CDR1 and CDR2 (germline): MNHEY, SMNVEV (reference sequence). V lost 6 bases and J lost 4; bases outside the gene matches: 4.

The chain employs TRBV9 and TRBJ2-2; D perhaps matches TRBD2 (6 bases). This CDR3 is 16 amino acids long. Germline CDR1 reads SGDLS; CDR2 reads YYNGEE. Trimming took 1 base from V and 4 from J, leaving 14 bases between them. CDR3 nucleotides: TGTGCCAGCAGCGTACCCCCAGCGGGCACCACCGGGGAGCTGTTTTTT. Translation gives CASSVPPAGTTGELFF.

This rearrangement joins TRBV6-5 to TRBJ1-2; no reliable D call. The CDR3 spans 14 residues. Germline CDR1 is MNHEY and CDR2 is SVGAGI. Trimming took 6 bases from V and 3 from J, leaving 14 bases between them. Here the CDR3 DNA reads TGTGCCAGCAGCCAAAGCGGGAAGTACTATGGCTACACCTTC. It encodes CASSQSGKYYGYTF.

The V call is TRBV20-1, the J call TRBJ1-2; D uncertain. CDR3 size: 11 residues. V was pared by 4 bases and J by 8 bases, with 11 bases between. Germline-derived CDR1 and CDR2 are DFQATT and SNEGSKA (reference sequence). CDR3 in DNA: TGCAGTGCTAAAGTGGTTACAGGCTACACCTTC. Translating gives CSAKVVTGYTF.

A note on this clone: This sample also contains other DNA sequences that code for the same CDR3. V and J are TRBV20-1 and TRBJ2-5; D not certain. The CDR3 is made up of 10 amino acids. Trimming left V 0 bases short and J 4 bases short, with 0 bases between. CDR1 DFQATT and CDR2 SNEGSKA come from the germline V gene (reference sequence). The DNA for the CDR3 is TGCAGTGCTAGAGAAGAGACCCAGTACTTC. Translating it yields CSAREETQYF.

The rearrangement joins TRBV5-4 to TRBJ2-7; tentative D call: TRBD1 (5 bases). The V end lost 4 bases, the J end lost 1 base, and 9 bases lay between the germline ends. The CDR3 contains 13 residues. Germline V gene data show CDR1 as SGHNT and CDR2 as YYREEE (reference sequence). In nucleotides, the CDR3 is TGTGCCAGCAGCGTCACAGGTTCCTACGAGCAGTACTTC. Its translation: CASSVTGSYEQYF.

The chain uses TRBV29-1 and TRBJ2-2, with a possible D match to TRBD1 (6 bases). This CDR3 region has 16 residues. V was pared by 4 bases and J by 2 bases, with 17 bases between. CDR1 and CDR2 from the germline V gene are SQVTM and ANQGSEA. The DNA for the CDR3 is TGCAGCGTTGGCGACAGGTTCCTACCAAACACCGGGGAGCTGTTTTTT. Translating gives CSVGDRFLPNTGELFF.

The chain combines TRBV4-2 with TRBJ1-3; D is possibly TRBD1 (5 bases). Trimming removed 3 bases at V and 0 bases at J, with 9 bases between. From germline, CDR1 is LGHNA and CDR2 YNFKEQ. This CDR3 comprises 15 residues. CDR3 protein: CASSQRGSSGNTIYF. CDR3 coding DNA: TGTGCCAGCAGCCAGAGGGGAAGCTCTGGAAACACCATATATTTT.

The CDR3 DNA reads as TGTGCCAGCAGTCGGGAGGGCCAGGTATCCTACAATGAGCAGTTCTTC. Translated: CASSREGQVSYNEQFF. This chain connects TRBV7-8 to TRBJ2-1; 8 positions match TRBD2. V lost 6 bases and J lost 1; bases outside the gene matches: 8. The length of the CDR3 is 16 residues. Germline V gene data show CDR1 as SGHVS and CDR2 as FQNEAQ.

This clone was observed a single time. This sequence joins TRBV4-1 and TRBJ2-3; 8 bases are shared with TRBD2. The CDR3 covers 17 residues. V lost 4 bases to trimming and J lost 6 bases; unmatched junction nucleotides: 15. Germline CDR1 and CDR2: MGHRA and YSYEKL. CDR3 region: CASSRDQGLGGGDTQYF. CDR3 coding DNA: TGCGCCAGCAGCCGGGACCAGGGACTAGGGGGAGGGGATACGCAGTATTTT.

J is TRBJ1-1 and V is TRBV6-6; a possible D gene is TRBD1 (5 bases). V was trimmed by 5 bases and J by 6 bases, leaving 19 bases between them. This CDR3 is 15 amino acids long. CDR1 and CDR2 (germline): MNHNY, SVGAGI (reference sequence). CDR3: CASSRALKGLAEAFF. The CDR3 DNA reads as TGTGCCAGCAGTCGCGCGTTAAAGGGGTTAGCTGAAGCTTTCTTT.

The chain links TRBV5-6 to TRBJ1-5, with 7 nucleotides matching TRBD1. The CDR3 loop spans 14 amino acids. Germline loops: CDR1 SGHDT, CDR2 YYEEEE. The V and J ends lost 2 bases and 5 bases, in that order; junction bases with no gene match: 4. The CDR3 sequence is CASSLAGGDQPQHF. The CDR3 DNA sequence: TGTGCCAGCAGCTTAGCAGGGGGAGATCAGCCCCAGCATTTT.

The chain couples TRBV4-1 to TRBJ2-3, with 10 bases matching TRBD2. CDR3 size: 16 residues. CDR1 is MGHRA and CDR2 is YSYEKL in the germline V gene. J was trimmed by 4 bases and V by 1 base; bases with no gene match: 5. The CDR3 DNA reads as TGCGCCAGCAGCCAAGGGACTAGCGGTGGGGCAGATACGCAGTATTTT. Residues: CASSQGTSGGADTQYF.

V and J are TRBV21-1 and TRBJ2-7; the table's D call, TRBD2, has no DNA check behind it. TRBV21-1 is termed a pseudogene. This CDR3 spans 10 amino acids. The CDR3 coding sequence is TGTGCCAGCAGGGAGGGGGAGCAGTACTTC. This gives the protein CASREGEQYF.